Listed here are 17 T cell receptor beta chains from one sample, sequenced in a study of regulatory T cells in long-lasting Graves disease. Arm-PCR with iRepertoire HTBI primers amplified the CDR3 regions for these TCR beta libraries. TCRdb re-called the multiplex PCR reads with MiXCR, one entry per CDR3 protein. The profile covers about 440,000 distinct CDR3 sequences, with just under 15% appearing a single time and 16% taken by the ten largest. Time point in this sample: newly diagnosed GD, antithyroid drugs for less than 3 months. Making the TCR library involved RNA that had been extracted from PBMCs. The same data also went into a second study, on T cells in Graves' hyperthyroidism and ophthalmopathy.

The input for sequencing was peripheral blood mononuclear cells (PBMCs), taken at new diagnosis, from a patient treated with antithyroid drugs. These receptors were obtained from a woman aged 30 to 39 with Graves disease.

This clonotype was counted between two and nine times. The chain joins TRBV25-1 to TRBJ1-2; D is possibly TRBD1 (5 bases). The CDR3 has 14 residues. Germline assignment: CDR1 MGHDK and CDR2 SYGVNS. V lost 4 bases, J lost 4 bases, and 13 bases lay in between. DNA for the CDR3: TGTGCCAGCAGTGTGGGGGTATCGACCTATGGCTACACCTTC. This sequence encodes CASSVGVSTYGYTF.

At least ten counts were recorded for this clonotype. This sequence joins TRBV19 and TRBJ2-3; D is undetermined. There are 17 residues in the CDR3. The germline CDR1 and CDR2 sequences are LNHDA and SQIVND (reference sequence). Between the trimmed V and J ends, which lost 3 bases and 5 bases, there was a span of 21 bases. Here the CDR3 reads CASSISSLADTRDTQYF. The CDR3 region has the DNA TGTGCCAGTAGTATTTCTTCCTTGGCTGACACCCGAGATACGCAGTATTTT.

In DNA, the CDR3 is TGTGCCAGCAGCCAAGATTCAGGGGTAGGTCAGCCCCAGCATTTT. Translation gives CASSQDSGVGQPQHF. The chain recombines TRBV14 with TRBJ1-5; possible D gene TRBD1, 6 bases. CDR1 is SGHDN, CDR2 FVKESK, per germline. The CDR3 has 15 amino acids. V shed 0 bases and J shed 6 bases, with 12 bases lying between them.

This clonotype has just one count. The genes are TRBV6-1 and TRBJ2-2, with D tentatively TRBD1 (5 bases). Germline-derived CDR1 and CDR2 are MNHNS and SASEGT. The CDR3 runs 16 residues. V was cut by 3 bases and J by 0 bases, with 11 bases left in between. The chain's CDR3 is CASSEKGQPNTGELFF. DNA of the CDR3: TGTGCCAGCAGTGAGAAGGGGCAGCCGAACACCGGGGAGCTGTTTTTT.

The chain recombines TRBV20-1 with TRBJ2-7; TRBD2 might be the D (5 bases). V lost 7 bases and J 3 bases, leaving 16 bases between the germline ends. This CDR3 is built from 13 residues. Per germline, CDR1 DFQATT and CDR2 SNEGSKA (reference sequence). The CDR3 is CSGSDSENYEQYF. CDR3 DNA sequence: TGCAGTGGTAGCGACTCCGAGAACTACGAGCAGTACTTC.

This clonotype was detected many times. This chain uses TRBV27 with TRBJ2-7; tentative D call: TRBD1 (6 bases). CDR1 and CDR2 (germline): MNHEY, SMNVEV (reference sequence). The CDR3 length is 12 residues. Trimming took off 5 bases at V and 5 bases at J, with 10 bases between the two ends. CDR3 DNA sequence: TGTGCCAGCAGTCCACAGGGAGACGAGCAGTACTTC. It yields the protein CASSPQGDEQYF.

The CDR3 DNA reads TGTGCCAGCAGCGATCCGAGCTCTGGGGCCAACGTCCTGACTTTC. It translates to CASSDPSSGANVLTF. The chain carries TRBV9 and TRBJ2-6; D uncertain. The CDR3 consists of 15 residues. Germline V lookup: CDR1 SGDLS, CDR2 YYNGEE. Trimming removed 3 bases at V and 0 bases at J, with 7 bases between.

This clonotype was seen at least ten times. The V gene is TRBV6-1, the J gene TRBJ2-7; the D gene is possibly TRBD2 (6 bases). Trimming shortened V by 1 base and J by 4 bases, and 14 bases separated the two germline ends. The CDR3 totals 15 residues. Germline lookup yields CDR1 MNHNS and CDR2 SASEGT. The CDR3 region is CASSEVGGIFYEQYF. CDR3 nucleotide sequence: TGTGCCAGCAGTGAAGTGGGCGGGATCTTTTACGAGCAGTACTTC.

This clonotype was seen at least ten times. The chain employs TRBV2 and TRBJ2-6, with a weak D call TRBD1 (5 bases). Trimming pared 8 bases from V and 1 base from J, leaving 15 bases between. Germline CDR1 reads SNHLY; CDR2 reads FYNNEI. The length of the CDR3 is 16 residues. The chain's CDR3 is CASGHGLASGANVLTF. CDR3 in DNA: TGTGCCAGCGGACACGGCTTGGCATCTGGGGCCAACGTCCTGACTTTC.

This clonotype was found many times. CDR3 amino acids: CASSLEASGLTDTQYF. The CDR3, as DNA: TGCGCCAGCAGCTTGGAGGCTAGCGGGCTCACAGATACGCAGTATTTT. V and J are TRBV5-1 and TRBJ2-3; 8 bases align to TRBD2. Germline CDR1 SGHRS, CDR2 YFSETQ. CDR3 size: 16 residues. After removal of 0 bases from V and 2 bases from J, the junction contained 5 bases not matched to a gene.

This clonotype is a singleton in its sample. V gene TRBV5-6 combines with J gene TRBJ2-1, with 7 bases aligning to TRBD1. Trimming took 2 bases from V and 11 from J; bases not matched to a gene: 13. The length of the CDR3 is 15 residues. Germline V gene data show CDR1 as SGHDT and CDR2 as YYEEEE. CDR3 nucleotides: TGTGCCAGCAGCTTTGGCAGGGGGTTCAATGAGCAGCAGTTCTTC. It yields the protein CASSFGRGFNEQQFF.

The chain combines TRBV24-1 with TRBJ2-7, with D unclear. The length of the CDR3 is 13 residues. CDR1 and CDR2 (germline): KGHDR, SFDVKD. Trimming pared 6 bases from V and 1 base from J, leaving 9 bases between. Written as DNA, the CDR3 is TGTGCCACCAGTCGGACGGAGTCCTACGAGCAGTACTTC. Translated, it gives CATSRTESYEQYF.

This clonotype was recorded at least ten times. The chain combines TRBV6-5 with TRBJ1-5, with a possible D match to TRBD1 (5 bases). CDR3 length equals 13 residues. Germline V gives CDR1 MNHEY, CDR2 SVGAGI. Trimming left V 2 bases short and J 4 bases short, with 6 bases between. In nucleotides, the CDR3 is TGTGCCAGCAGTTACGGGGGAAATCAGCCCCAGCATTTT. Its protein is CASSYGGNQPQHF.

V gene TRBV11-2 combines with J gene TRBJ2-7; 12 nucleotides align to TRBD1. The J call may be incorrect, as the DNA end agrees better with TRBJ2-1. CDR3 size: 15 residues. Germline V gives CDR1 SGHAT, CDR2 FQNNGV. The CDR3 DNA follows: TGTGCCAGCATAACCGGGACAGGGGGCAATAATGAGCAGTTCTTC. Translating gives CASITGTGGNNEQFF.

The V gene is TRBV29-1, the J gene TRBJ2-2; perhaps TRBD1 as D (6 bases). The CDR3 totals 14 residues. Germline V gene lookup returns CDR1 SQVTM and CDR2 ANQGSEA. The V gene lost 2 bases and the J gene lost 4 bases, with 11 bases spanning the gap. For the CDR3, the DNA is TGCAGCGTTGAAAAGGGGGTTGGCACCGGGGAGCTGTTTTTT. This codes for CSVEKGVGTGELFF.

The sample holds many counts of this clonotype. The rearrangement uses TRBV28 and TRBJ2-7; 8 bases line up with TRBD2. Germline V gene sequence: CDR1 MDHEN, CDR2 SYDVKM. This CDR3 is built from 14 residues. V dropped 6 bases and J dropped 3; count of bases not matched to a gene: 7. In DNA form, the CDR3 reads TGTGCCAGCAGCGCGCCGGGACTAGGCTACGAGCAGTACTTC. Translation: CASSAPGLGYEQYF.

The V call is TRBV30, the J call TRBJ2-3; 9 nucleotides align to TRBD2. Trimming took 0 bases from V and 4 from J; bases not matched to a gene: 5. The length of the CDR3 is 15 residues. Germline V gene sequence: CDR1 GTSNPN, CDR2 SVGIG (reference sequence). Here the CDR3 reads CAWSVGGLASDTQYF. The CDR3 nucleotides read TGTGCCTGGAGTGTGGGTGGACTAGCGTCAGATACGCAGTATTTT.